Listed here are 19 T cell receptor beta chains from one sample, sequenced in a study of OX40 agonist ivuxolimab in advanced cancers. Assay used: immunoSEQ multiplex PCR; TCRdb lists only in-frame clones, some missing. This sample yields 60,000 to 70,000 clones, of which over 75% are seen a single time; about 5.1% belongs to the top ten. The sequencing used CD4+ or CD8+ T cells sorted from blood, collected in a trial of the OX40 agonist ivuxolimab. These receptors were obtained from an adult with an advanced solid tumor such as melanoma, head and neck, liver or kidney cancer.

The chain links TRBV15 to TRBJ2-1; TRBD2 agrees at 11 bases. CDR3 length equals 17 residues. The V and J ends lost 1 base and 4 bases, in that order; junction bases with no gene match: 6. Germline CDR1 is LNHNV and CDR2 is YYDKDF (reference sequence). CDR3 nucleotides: TGTGCCACCAGCAGAGCTCCGGGGACTAGCGGTTACAATGAGCAGTTCTTC. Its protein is CATSRAPGTSGYNEQFF.

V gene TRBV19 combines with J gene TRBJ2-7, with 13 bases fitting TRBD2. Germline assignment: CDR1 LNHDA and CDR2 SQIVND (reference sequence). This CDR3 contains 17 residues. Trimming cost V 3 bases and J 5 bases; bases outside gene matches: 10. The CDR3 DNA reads TGTGCCAGTAGTATTGAACTAGCGGGAGGGCCGAGAAACGAGCAGTACTTC. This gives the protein CASSIELAGGPRNEQYF.

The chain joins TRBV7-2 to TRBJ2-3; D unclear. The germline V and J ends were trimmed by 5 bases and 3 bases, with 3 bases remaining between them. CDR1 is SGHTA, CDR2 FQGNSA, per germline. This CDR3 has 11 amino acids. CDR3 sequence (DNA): TGTGCCAGCAGCGAGACAGATACGCAGTATTTT. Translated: CASSETDTQYF. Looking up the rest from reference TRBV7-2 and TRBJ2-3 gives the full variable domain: GAGVSQSPSNKVTEKGKDVELRCDPISGHTALYWYRQSLGQGLEFLIYFQGNSAPDKSGLPSDRFSAERTGGSVSTLTIQRTQQEDSAVYLCASSETDTQYFGPGTRLTVL.

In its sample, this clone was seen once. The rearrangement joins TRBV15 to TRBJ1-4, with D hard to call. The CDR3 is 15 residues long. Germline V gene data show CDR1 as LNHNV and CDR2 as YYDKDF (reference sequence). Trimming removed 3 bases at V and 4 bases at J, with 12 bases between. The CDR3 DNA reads TGTGCCACCAGCAGGCCACAGAACAATAATGAAAAACTGTTTTTT. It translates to CATSRPQNNNEKLFF.

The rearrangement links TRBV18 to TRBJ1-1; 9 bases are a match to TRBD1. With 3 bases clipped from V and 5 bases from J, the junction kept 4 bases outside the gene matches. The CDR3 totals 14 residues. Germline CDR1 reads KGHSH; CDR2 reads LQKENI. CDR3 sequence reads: CASSPGQGRTEAFF. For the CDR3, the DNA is TGTGCCAGCTCACCGGGACAGGGACGAACTGAAGCTTTCTTT.

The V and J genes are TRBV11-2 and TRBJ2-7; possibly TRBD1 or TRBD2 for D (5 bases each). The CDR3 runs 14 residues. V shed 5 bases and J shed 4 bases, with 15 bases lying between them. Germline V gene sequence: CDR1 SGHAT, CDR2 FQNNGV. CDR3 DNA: TGTGCCAGCAGCCCTAGTGGGGGAAAGTACGAGCAGTACGTC. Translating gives CASSPSGGKYEQYV.

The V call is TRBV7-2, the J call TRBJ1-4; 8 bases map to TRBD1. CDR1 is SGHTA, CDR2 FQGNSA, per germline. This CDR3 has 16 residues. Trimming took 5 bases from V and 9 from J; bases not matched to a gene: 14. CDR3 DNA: TGTGCCAGCAGCGTTGGGTCTTCCGACAGGGGAAAAAAACTGTTTTTT. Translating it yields CASSVGSSDRGKKLFF.

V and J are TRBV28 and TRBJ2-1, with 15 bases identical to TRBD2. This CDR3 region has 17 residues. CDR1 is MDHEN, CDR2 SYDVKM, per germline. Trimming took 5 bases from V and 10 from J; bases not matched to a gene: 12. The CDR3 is CASSGLAGGAARREQFF. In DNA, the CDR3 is TGTGCCAGCAGTGGACTAGCGGGGGGGGCCGCTCGGCGAGAGCAGTTCTTC.

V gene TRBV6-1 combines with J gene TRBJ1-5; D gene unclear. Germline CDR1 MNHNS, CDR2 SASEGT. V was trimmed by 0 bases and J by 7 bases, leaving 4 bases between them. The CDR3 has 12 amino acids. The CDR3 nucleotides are TGTGCCAGCAGTGAAGCGTGGCAGCCCCAGCATTTT. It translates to CASSEAWQPQHF.

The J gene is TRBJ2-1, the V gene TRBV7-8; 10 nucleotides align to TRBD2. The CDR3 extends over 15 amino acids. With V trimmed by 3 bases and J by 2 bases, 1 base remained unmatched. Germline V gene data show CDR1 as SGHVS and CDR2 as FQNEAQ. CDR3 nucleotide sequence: TGTGCCAGCAGCTTCCTAGCGGGAGCCTACAATGAGCAGTTCTTC. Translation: CASSFLAGAYNEQFF.

The DNA for the CDR3 is TGTGCCAGCAGTATGAATGAGCAGTTCTTC. Translated: CASSMNEQFF. The rearrangement uses TRBV14 and TRBJ2-1; D is undetermined. The CDR3 has 10 amino acids. V was cut by 6 bases and J by 7 bases, with 4 bases left in between. Germline V gene lookup returns CDR1 SGHDN and CDR2 FVKESK.

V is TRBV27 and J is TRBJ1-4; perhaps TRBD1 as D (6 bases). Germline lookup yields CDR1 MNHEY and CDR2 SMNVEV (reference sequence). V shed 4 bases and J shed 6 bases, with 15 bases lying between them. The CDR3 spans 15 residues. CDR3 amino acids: CASSWREGGDEKLFF. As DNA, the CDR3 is TGTGCCAGCAGTTGGCGGGAAGGGGGAGATGAAAAACTGTTTTTT.

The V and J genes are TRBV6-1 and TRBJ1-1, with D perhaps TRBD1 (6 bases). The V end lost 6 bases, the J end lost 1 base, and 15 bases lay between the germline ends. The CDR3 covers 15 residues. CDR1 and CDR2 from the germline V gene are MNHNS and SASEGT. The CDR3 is CASRSYDRTNTEAFF. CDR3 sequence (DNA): TGTGCCAGCAGATCGTATGACAGGACGAACACTGAAGCTTTCTTT.

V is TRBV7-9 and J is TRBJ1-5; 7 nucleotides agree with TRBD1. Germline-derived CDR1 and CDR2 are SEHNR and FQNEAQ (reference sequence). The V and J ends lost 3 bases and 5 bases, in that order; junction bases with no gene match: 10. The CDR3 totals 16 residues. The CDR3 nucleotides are TGTGCCAGCAGCTTGGACGGGACAGTCCGGGATCAGCCCCAGCATTTT. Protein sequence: CASSLDGTVRDQPQHF. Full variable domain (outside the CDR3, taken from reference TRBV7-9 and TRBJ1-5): DTGVSQNPRHKITKRGQNVTFRCDPISEHNRLYWYRQTLGQGPEFLTYFQNEAQLEKSRLLSDRFSAERPKGSFSTLEIQRTEQGDSAMYLCASSLDGTVRDQPQHFGDGTRLSIL.

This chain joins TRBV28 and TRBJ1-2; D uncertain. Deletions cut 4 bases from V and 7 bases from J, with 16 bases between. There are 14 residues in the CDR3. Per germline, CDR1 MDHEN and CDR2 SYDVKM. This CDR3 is CASSSPALRVGYTF. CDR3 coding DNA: TGTGCCAGCAGTTCCCCGGCCCTGAGGGTTGGCTACACCTTC.

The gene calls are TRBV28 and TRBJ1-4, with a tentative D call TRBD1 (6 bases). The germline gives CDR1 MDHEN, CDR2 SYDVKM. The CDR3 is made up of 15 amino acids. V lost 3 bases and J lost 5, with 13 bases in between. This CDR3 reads CASSLNTGFNEKLFF. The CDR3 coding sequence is TGTGCCAGCAGTTTGAACACAGGGTTCAATGAAAAACTGTTTTTT.

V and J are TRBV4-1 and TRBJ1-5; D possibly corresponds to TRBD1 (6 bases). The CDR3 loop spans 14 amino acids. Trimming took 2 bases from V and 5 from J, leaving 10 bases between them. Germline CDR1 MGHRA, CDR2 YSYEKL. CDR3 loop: CASSQTGWYQPQHF. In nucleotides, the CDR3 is TGCGCCAGCAGCCAAACAGGGTGGTATCAGCCCCAGCATTTT.

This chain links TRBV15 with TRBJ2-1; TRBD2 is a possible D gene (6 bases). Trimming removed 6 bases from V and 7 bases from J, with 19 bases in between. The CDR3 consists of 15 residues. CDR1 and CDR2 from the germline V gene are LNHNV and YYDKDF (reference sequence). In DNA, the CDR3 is TGTGCCACCAGTTCCGGCGGCGGGAAGTTGAATGAGCAGTTCTTC. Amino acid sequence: CATSSGGGKLNEQFF.

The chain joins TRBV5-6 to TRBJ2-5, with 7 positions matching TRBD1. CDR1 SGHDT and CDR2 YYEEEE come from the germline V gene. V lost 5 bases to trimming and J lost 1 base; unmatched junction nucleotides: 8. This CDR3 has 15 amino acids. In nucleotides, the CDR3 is TGTGCCAGCAGAATTGTCGACAGGGCCCAAGAGACCCAGTACTTC. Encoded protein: CASRIVDRAQETQYF.